This entry concerns a single T cell receptor (beta chain). The antigen remains undetermined. Sequencing was performed with immunoSEQ multiplex PCR; in TCRdb, only in-frame clones are kept and a portion is missing. The table has 100,000 to 150,000 clones, about nine tenths seen once; the top ten hold 6.3%. This CDR3 comprises 13 residues. Germline assignment: CDR1 SGHRS and CDR2 YFSETQ. Trimming stripped 4 bases from V and 3 bases from J, with 10 bases between. This sample was taken from a study of T cell responses to AZD1222 COVID-19 vaccine. Study summary: Pooling covered second doses at about 4 or about 12 weeks.

Study observations and caveats: Breadth and depth of Spike-specific TCRs rose after two AZD1222 doses. CD4 TCRs linked to vaccination spanned spike, dominating at 160-218 and 743-854. Recipients of AZD1222 seropositive at baseline numbered only 5 or 6.

This specimen consisted of peripheral blood, obtained on day 0 of AZD1222 vaccination. The genes are TRBV5-1 and TRBJ1-1; D uncertain. The sequence was collected from an adult in good health. The CDR3, as DNA: TGCGCCAGCAGCCCTCGCGTCGACACTGAAGCTTTCTTT. This gives the protein CASSPRVDTEAFF.